The sequence of this T cell receptor beta chain was determined in a study of T-cell reconstitution after alpha-beta-depleted transplantation in children. Preparing the TCRbeta library involved the use of unique molecular identifiers. TCRdb re-called the PCR reads with MiXCR, one entry per CDR3 protein. The sample has over 200,000 distinct CDR3 sequences; roughly 9% are singletons. With 11 bases removed from V and 6 bases from J, the gap between germline ends came to 16 bases. Germline assignment: CDR1 MNHEY and CDR2 SVGEGT. The CDR3 runs 13 residues. The sample in question was PBMCs from the stem cell graft donor, obtained from the stem cell graft. The chain has TRBV6-2 or TRBV6-3 and TRBJ2-2, with unresolved D. The clonotype was recovered from a human donor who donated a stem cell graft to a child with acute lymphoblastic leukemia. The CDR3 loop reads CASWDLLAGELFF. CDR3 nucleotides: TGTGCCTCTTGGGATCTATTGGCCGGGGAGCTGTTTTTT.